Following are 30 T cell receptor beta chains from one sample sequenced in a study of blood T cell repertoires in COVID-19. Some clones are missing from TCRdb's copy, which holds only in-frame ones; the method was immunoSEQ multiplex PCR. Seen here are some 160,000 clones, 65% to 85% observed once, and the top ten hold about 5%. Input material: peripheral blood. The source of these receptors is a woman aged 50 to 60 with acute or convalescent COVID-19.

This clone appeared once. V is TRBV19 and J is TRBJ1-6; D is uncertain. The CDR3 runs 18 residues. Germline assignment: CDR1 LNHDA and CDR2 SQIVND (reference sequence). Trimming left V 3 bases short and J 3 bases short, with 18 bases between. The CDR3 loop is CASSIGSGSSFYNSPLHF. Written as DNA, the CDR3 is TGTGCCAGTAGTATTGGGTCAGGATCCAGCTTCTATAATTCACCCCTCCACTTT.

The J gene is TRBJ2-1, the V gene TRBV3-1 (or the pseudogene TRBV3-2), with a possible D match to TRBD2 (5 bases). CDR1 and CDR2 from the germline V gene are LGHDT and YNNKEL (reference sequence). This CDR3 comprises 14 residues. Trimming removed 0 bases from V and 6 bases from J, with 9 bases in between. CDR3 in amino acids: CASSQDLTSNEQFF. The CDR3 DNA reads TGTGCCAGCAGCCAAGATCTAACTAGCAATGAGCAGTTCTTC.

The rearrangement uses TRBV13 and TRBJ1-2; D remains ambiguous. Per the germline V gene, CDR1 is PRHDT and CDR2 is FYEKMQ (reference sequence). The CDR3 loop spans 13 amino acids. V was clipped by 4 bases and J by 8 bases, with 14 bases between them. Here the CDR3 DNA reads TGTGCCAGCAGCTCCGGGGAGCAAGACGGCTACACCTTC. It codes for CASSSGEQDGYTF.

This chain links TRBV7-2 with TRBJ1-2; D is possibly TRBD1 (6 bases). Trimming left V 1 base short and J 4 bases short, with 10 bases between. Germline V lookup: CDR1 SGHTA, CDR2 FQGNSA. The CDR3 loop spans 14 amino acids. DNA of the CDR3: TGTGCCAGCAGCTTAGGAGCAGGGGCCTATGGCTACACCTTC. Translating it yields CASSLGAGAYGYTF.

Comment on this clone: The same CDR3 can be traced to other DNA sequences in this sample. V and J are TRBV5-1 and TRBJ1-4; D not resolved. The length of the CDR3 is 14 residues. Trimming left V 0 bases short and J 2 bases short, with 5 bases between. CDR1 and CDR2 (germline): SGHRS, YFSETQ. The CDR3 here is CASSLDSTNEKLFF. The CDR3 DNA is TGCGCCAGCAGCTTGGACAGTACTAATGAAAAACTGTTTTTT.

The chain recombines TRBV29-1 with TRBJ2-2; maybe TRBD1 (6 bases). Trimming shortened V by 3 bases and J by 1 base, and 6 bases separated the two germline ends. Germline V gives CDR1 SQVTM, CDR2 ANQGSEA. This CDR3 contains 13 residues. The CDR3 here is CSVDRGNTGELFF. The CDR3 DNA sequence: TGCAGCGTTGACAGGGGGAACACCGGGGAGCTGTTTTTT.

CDR3 sequence reads: CASSFETDSPLHF. CDR3 nucleotide sequence: TGTGCCAGCAGTTTTGAGACAGATTCACCCCTCCACTTT. The chain joins TRBV6-6 to TRBJ1-6, with D perhaps matching TRBD1 (5 bases). This CDR3 has 13 residues. V dropped 4 bases and J dropped 8 bases, with 9 bases sitting between them. The germline gives CDR1 MNHNY, CDR2 SVGAGI (reference sequence).

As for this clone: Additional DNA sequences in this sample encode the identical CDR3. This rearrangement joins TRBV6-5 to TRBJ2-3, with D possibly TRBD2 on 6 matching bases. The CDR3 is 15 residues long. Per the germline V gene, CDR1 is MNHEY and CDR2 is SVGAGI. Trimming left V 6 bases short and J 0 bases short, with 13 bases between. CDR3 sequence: CASSPGDSSTDTQYF. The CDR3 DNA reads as TGTGCCAGCAGCCCGGGAGACTCTAGCACAGATACGCAGTATTTT.

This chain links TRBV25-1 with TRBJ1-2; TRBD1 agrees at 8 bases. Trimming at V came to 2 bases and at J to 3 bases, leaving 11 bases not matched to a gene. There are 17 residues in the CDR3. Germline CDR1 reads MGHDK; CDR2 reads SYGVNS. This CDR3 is CASSERPGGAGHYGYTF. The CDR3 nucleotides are TGTGCCAGCAGTGAACGGCCAGGGGGCGCAGGTCACTATGGCTACACCTTC.

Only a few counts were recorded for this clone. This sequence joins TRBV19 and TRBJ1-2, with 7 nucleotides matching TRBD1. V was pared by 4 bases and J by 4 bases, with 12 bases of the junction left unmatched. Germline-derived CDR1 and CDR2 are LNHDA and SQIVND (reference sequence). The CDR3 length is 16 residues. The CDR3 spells CASSTQGGGRGYGYTF. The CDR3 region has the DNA TGTGCCAGTAGTACCCAAGGAGGGGGCAGGGGCTATGGCTACACCTTC.

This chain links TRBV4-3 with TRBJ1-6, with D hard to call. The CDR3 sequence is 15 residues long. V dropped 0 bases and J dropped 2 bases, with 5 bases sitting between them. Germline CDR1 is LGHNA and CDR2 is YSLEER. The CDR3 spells CASSQDTAYNSPLHF. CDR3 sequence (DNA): TGCGCCAGCAGCCAAGATACGGCCTATAATTCACCCCTCCACTTT.

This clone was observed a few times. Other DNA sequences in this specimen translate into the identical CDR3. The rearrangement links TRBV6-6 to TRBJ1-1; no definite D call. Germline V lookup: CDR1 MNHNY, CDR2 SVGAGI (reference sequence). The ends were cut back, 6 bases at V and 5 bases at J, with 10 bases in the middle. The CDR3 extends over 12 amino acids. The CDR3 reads CASSPGGTEAFF. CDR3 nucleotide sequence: TGTGCCAGCAGCCCGGGTGGTACTGAAGCTTTCTTT.

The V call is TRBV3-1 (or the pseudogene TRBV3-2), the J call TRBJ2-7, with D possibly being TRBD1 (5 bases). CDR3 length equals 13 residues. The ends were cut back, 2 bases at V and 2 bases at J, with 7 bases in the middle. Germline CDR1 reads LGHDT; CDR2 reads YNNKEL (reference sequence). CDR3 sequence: CASSQQGTYEQYF. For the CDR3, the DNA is TGTGCCAGCAGCCAACAGGGAACCTACGAGCAGTACTTC.

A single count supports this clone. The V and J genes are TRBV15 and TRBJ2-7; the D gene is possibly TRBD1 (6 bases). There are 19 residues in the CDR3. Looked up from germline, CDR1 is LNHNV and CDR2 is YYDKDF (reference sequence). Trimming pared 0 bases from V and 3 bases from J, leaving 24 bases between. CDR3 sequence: CATSRELRTLRRGLYEQYF. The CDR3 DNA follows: TGTGCCACCAGCAGAGAGTTAAGGACGCTACGCAGGGGTCTCTACGAGCAGTACTTC.

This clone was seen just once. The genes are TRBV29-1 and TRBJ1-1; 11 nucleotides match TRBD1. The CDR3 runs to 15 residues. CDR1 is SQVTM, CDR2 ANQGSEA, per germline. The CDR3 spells CSFGRGQGVGTEAFF. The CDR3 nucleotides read TGCAGTTTTGGTCGGGGACAGGGGGTGGGAACTGAAGCTTTCTTT.

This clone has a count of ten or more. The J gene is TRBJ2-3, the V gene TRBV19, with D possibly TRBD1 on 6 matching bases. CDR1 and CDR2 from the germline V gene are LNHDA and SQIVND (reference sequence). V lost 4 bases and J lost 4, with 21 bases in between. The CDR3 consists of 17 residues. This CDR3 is CASSTASSRGGPDTQYF. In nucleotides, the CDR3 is TGTGCCAGTAGTACCGCTTCATCCAGAGGGGGTCCAGATACGCAGTATTTT.

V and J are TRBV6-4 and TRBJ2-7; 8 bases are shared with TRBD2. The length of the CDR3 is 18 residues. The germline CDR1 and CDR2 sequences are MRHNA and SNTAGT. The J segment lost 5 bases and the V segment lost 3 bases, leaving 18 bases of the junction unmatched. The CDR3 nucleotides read TGTGCCAGCAGTGAAGCGGGAGAAAATTTAAACGGGGGACACGAGCAGTACTTC. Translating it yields CASSEAGENLNGGHEQYF.

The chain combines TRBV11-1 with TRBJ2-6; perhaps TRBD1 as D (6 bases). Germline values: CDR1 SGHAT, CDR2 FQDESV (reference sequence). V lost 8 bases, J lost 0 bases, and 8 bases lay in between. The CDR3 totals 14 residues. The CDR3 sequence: CASGDNSGANVLTF. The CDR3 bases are TGTGCCAGCGGGGACAACTCTGGGGCCAACGTCCTGACTTTC.

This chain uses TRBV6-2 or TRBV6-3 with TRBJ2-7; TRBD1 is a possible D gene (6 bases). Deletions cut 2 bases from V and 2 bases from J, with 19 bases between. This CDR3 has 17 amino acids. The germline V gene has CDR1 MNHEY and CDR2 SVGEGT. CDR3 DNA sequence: TGTGCCAGCAGTTACCCGACAGGTTGGGGCTTCACCTACGAGCAGTACTTC. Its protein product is CASSYPTGWGFTYEQYF.

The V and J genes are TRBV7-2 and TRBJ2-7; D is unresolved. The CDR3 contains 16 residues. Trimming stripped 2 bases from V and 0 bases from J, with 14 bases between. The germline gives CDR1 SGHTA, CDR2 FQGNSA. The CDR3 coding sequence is TGTGCCAGCAGCTTATCCCGTGCATCTATCTCCTACGAGCAGTACTTC. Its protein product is CASSLSRASISYEQYF.

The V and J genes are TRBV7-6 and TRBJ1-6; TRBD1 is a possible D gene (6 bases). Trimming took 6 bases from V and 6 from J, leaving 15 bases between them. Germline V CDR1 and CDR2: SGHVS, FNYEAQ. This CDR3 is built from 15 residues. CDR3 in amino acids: CASSQQGWANSPLHF. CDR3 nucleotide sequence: TGTGCCAGCAGTCAACAGGGTTGGGCTAATTCACCCCTCCACTTT.

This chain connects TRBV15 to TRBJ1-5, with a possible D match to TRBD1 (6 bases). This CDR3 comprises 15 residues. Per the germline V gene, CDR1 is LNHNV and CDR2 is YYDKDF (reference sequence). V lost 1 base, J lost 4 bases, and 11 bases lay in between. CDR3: CATSRGRQANQPQHF. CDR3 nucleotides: TGTGCCACCAGCAGAGGTAGACAGGCAAATCAGCCCCAGCATTTT.

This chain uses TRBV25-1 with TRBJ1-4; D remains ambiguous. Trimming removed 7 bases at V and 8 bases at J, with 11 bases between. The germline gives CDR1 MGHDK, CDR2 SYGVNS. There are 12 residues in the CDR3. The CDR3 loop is CASNGSGEKLFF. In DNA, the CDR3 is TGTGCCAGCAACGGGTCGGGAGAAAAACTGTTTTTT.

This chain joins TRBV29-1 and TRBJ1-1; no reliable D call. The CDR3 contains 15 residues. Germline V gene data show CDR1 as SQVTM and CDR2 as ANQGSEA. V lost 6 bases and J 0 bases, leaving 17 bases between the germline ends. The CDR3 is CSVALVNRVNTEAFF. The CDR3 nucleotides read TGCAGCGTCGCCCTCGTCAACAGAGTGAACACTGAAGCTTTCTTT.

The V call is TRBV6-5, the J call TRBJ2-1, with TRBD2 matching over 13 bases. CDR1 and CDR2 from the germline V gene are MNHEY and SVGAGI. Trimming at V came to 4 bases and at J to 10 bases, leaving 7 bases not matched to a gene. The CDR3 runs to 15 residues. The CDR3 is CASSSRTSGGTEQFF. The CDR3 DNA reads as TGTGCCAGCAGTTCCCGGACTAGCGGGGGAACCGAGCAGTTCTTC.

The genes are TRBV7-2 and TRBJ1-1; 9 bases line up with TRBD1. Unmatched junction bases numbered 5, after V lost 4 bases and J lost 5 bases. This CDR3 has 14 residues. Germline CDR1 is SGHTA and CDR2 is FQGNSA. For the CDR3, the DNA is TGTGCCAGCAGCTCAACAGGGGGCGGGACTGAAGCTTTCTTT. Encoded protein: CASSSTGGGTEAFF.

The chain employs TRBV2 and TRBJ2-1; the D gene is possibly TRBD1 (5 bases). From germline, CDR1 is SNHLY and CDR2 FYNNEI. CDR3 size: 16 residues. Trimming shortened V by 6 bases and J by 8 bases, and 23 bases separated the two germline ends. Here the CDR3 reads CASSLTMTVFGDEQFF. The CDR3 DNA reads TGTGCCAGCAGCCTAACAATGACAGTGTTCGGTGATGAGCAGTTCTTC.

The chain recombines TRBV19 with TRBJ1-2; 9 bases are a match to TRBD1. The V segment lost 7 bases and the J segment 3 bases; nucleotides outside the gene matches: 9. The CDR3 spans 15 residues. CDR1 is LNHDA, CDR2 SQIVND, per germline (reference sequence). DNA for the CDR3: TGTGCCAGTATCCTTACAGGGGGCACGGACTATGGCTACACCTTC. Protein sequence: CASILTGGTDYGYTF.

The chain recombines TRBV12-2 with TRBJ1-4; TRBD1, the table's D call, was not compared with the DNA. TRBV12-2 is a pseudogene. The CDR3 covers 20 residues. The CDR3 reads CASGHSETVKSHATNEKLFF. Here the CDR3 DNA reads TGTGCAAGTGGACACAGTGAGACAGTCAAGTCTCACGCAACTAATGAAAAACTGTTTTTT.

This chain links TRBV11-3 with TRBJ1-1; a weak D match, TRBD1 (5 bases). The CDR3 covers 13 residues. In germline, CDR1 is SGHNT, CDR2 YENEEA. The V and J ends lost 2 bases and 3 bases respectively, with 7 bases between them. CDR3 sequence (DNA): TGTGCCAGCAGCTTACTAGGGGACACTGAAGCTTTCTTT. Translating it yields CASSLLGDTEAFF.